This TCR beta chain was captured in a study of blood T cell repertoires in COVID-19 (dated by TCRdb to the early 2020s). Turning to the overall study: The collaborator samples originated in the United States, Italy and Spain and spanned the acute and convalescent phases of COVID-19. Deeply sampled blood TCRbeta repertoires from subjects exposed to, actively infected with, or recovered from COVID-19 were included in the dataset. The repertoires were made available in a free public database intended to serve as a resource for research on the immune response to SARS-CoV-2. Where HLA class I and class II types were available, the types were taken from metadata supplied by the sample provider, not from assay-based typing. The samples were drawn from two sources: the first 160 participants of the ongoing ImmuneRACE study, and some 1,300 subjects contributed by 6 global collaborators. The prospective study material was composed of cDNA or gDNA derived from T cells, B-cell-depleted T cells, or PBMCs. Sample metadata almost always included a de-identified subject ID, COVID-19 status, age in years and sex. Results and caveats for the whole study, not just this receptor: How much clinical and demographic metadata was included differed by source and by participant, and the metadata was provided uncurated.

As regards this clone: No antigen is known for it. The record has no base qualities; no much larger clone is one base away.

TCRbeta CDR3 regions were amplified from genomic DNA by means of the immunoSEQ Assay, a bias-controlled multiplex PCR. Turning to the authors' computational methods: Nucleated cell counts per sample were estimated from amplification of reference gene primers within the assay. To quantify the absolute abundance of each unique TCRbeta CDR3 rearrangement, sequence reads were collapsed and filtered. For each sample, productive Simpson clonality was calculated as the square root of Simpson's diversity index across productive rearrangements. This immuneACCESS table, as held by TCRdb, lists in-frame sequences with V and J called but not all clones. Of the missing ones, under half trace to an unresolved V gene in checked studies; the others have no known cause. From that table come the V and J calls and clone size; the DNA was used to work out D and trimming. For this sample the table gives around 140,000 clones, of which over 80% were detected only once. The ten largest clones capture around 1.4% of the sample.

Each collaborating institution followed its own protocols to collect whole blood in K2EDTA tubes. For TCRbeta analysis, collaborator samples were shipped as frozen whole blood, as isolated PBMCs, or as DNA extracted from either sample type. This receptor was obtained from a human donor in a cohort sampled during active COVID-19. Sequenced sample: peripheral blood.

This receptor has the CDR3 CASRQSRDRSYEQYF. Read as DNA, the sequence is TGTGCCAGCAGGCAAAGCCGGGACAGATCCTACGAGCAGTACTTC. The rearranged chain carries TRBV7-8 and TRBJ2-7, with TRBD1 matching 7 junction bases. Germline trimming: 6 bases from V, 1 base from J; junction bases outside gene matches: 9. Via the germline V gene, CDR1 is SGHVS and CDR2 FQNEAQ. Reading from cysteine to phenylalanine, the CDR3 counts 15 amino acids. The read is trimmed to its CDR3 DNA, 45 bases read in frame from base 1.